The present T cell receptor (beta chain) was sequenced within a study of identical twins. The study's findings and limits: Diverse VJ usage suggested most zero-insertion clonotypes were not invariant T cells. Out-of-frame beta sequences exhibited a weaker degree of excess twin sharing.

A universal primer site was created by template switching, with the cDNA bearing unique molecular identifiers. TCRdb redid the calling of the 5' RACE reads with MiXCR, one entry per CDR3 protein. The profile covers roughly 1.6 million distinct CDR3 sequences, with about 32% appearing a single time and around 0.25% taken by the ten largest. This clonotype showed up many times. Its cognate antigen is unknown. Healthy Caucasians provided all donations. Sequencing input: cord blood. The clonotype was recovered from a newborn girl in good health.

DNA for the CDR3: TGTGCCAGCAGCGTGAACAGTGGGGGTGGCTACACCTTC. It encodes CASSVNSGGGYTF. The chain uses TRBV9 and TRBJ1-2; D might be TRBD1 (5 bases). The CDR3 sequence is 13 residues long. CDR1 and CDR2 from the germline V gene are SGDLS and YYNGEE. Trimming removed 2 bases at V and 7 bases at J, with 12 bases between.